One and the same sample provided the 4 T cell receptor beta chains below, sequenced in a study of CD8 T cells in Susac syndrome (dated by TCRdb to between 2019 and 2020). Receptors were amplified or captured by the immunoSEQ multiplex PCR assay. RNA was extracted using the RNeasy kit, and about 0.5 to 1 ug of the RNA was reverse transcribed with random hexamers. TCRdb reran the public reads through fastp at Q25 and MiXCR, keeping productive beta chains. Each CDR3 protein gets just one entry, which takes the most common genes and DNA from the rows behind it. The sample table records approximately 150,000 distinct CDR3 sequences; 80% of these occur just once. The top ten clonotypes cover 0.45% to 0.6% of the sample. Sample: CD8+ T cells from PBMCs. Receptors were obtained from a human donor with multiple sclerosis.

The J gene is TRBJ1-6, the V gene TRBV6-1; 9 nucleotides line up with TRBD1. Germline CDR1 MNHNS, CDR2 SASEGT. CDR3 size: 12 residues. The CDR3 region has the DNA TGTGCGGTGGGACAGGGAAATTCACCCCTCCACTTT. Protein product: CAVGQGNSPLHF.

This rearrangement joins TRBV5-1 to TRBJ2-5, with D perhaps matching TRBD1 (5 bases). The CDR3 is made up of 15 amino acids. The germline V gene has CDR1 SGHRS and CDR2 YFSETQ. With 3 bases removed from V and 3 bases from J, the gap between germline ends came to 15 bases. The CDR3 region has the DNA TGCGCCAGCAGCTCGCAGGGATCTAGGGAAGAGACCCAGTACTTC. It yields the protein CASSSQGSREETQYF.

The CDR3 DNA is TGCGCCAGCAGCCAAGATGATTGGGGGAGAACTGAAGCTTTCTTT. Translated: CASSQDDWGRTEAFF. The gene calls are TRBV4-3 and TRBJ1-1; D may be TRBD1 (5 bases). The V end lost 0 bases, the J end lost 5 bases, and 13 bases lay between the germline ends. The CDR3 spans 15 residues. In germline, CDR1 is LGHNA, CDR2 YSLEER.

The chain carries TRBV6-5 and TRBJ1-1; 7 bases line up with TRBD1. V lost 4 bases and J lost 3; bases outside the gene matches: 8. In germline, CDR1 is MNHEY, CDR2 SVGAGI. The CDR3 totals 15 residues. The CDR3 protein is CASSSGQVWDTEAFF. In DNA, the CDR3 is TGTGCCAGCAGTTCCGGACAGGTCTGGGACACTGAAGCTTTCTTT.